The 17 T cell receptor beta chains listed next were all sequenced from one sample in a study of blood T cell repertoires in COVID-19. Some clones are missing from TCRdb's copy, which holds only in-frame ones; the method was immunoSEQ multiplex PCR. This table holds under 100,000 clones, roughly 86% found once. Sequencing was carried out using peripheral blood. The source of these receptors is a man in his forties with acute or convalescent COVID-19.

The V call is TRBV2, the J call TRBJ1-1, with a tentative D call TRBD1 (5 bases). The CDR3 spans 13 residues. V dropped 3 bases and J dropped 2 bases, with 7 bases sitting between them. Per the germline V gene, CDR1 is SNHLY and CDR2 is FYNNEI. CDR3 protein: CASSDRDNTEAFF. DNA for the CDR3: TGTGCCAGCAGTGACAGGGATAACACTGAAGCTTTCTTT.

V is TRBV30 and J is TRBJ1-2, with 7 bases that match TRBD1. Germline V gene sequence: CDR1 GTSNPN, CDR2 SVGIG (reference sequence). The CDR3 contains 16 residues. Losses at the gene ends were 0 bases for V and 0 bases for J; bases not matched to a gene: 7. This chain's CDR3 is CAWSVTGLHSNYGYTF. CDR3 DNA sequence: TGTGCCTGGAGTGTGACAGGGTTGCATTCTAACTATGGCTACACCTTC.

This chain connects TRBV7-9 to TRBJ1-6, with TRBD1 as a possible D gene (6 bases). The CDR3 runs 14 residues. V was clipped by 7 bases and J by 4 bases, with 11 bases between them. Germline V gives CDR1 SEHNR, CDR2 FQNEAQ (reference sequence). CDR3 loop: CASNRDKYNSPLHF. The DNA for the CDR3 is TGTGCCAGCAACCGGGACAAGTATAATTCACCCCTCCACTTT.

The chain carries TRBV14 and TRBJ1-1; TRBD1 matches at 8 bases. V was clipped by 1 base and J by 1 base; unmatched bases: 8. Germline CDR1 SGHDN, CDR2 FVKESK. The CDR3 has 17 residues. The CDR3 DNA is TGTGCCAGCAGCCAAGCGGGGCAGGGGGCTTGGAACACTGAAGCTTTCTTT. Protein sequence: CASSQAGQGAWNTEAFF.

The V gene is TRBV7-8, the J gene TRBJ1-2; 7 bases agree with TRBD1. CDR3 length equals 13 residues. Unmatched junction bases numbered 9, after V lost 5 bases and J lost 9 bases. Germline lookup yields CDR1 SGHVS and CDR2 FQNEAQ. The CDR3 DNA sequence: TGTGCCAGCAGCGAGGGGGCGGTAATTAGCTACACCTTC. Its translation is CASSEGAVISYTF.

The genes are TRBV11-2 and TRBJ2-4; TRBD2 matches at 12 bases. Looked up from germline, CDR1 is SGHAT and CDR2 is FQNNGV. Trimming cost V 4 bases and J 7 bases; bases outside gene matches: 8. The CDR3 runs 16 residues. CDR3 amino acids: CASSSATSGRYNIQYF. In nucleotides, the CDR3 is TGTGCCAGCAGCTCCGCTACTAGCGGGAGGTATAACATTCAGTACTTC. The full variable domain, in which reference TRBV11-2 and TRBJ2-4 provide the parts outside the CDR3, is EAGVAQSPRYKIIEKRQSVAFWCNPISGHATLYWYQQILGQGPKLLIQFQNNGVVDDSQLPKDRFSAERLKGVDSTLKIQPAKLEDSAVYLCASSSATSGRYNIQYFGAGTRLSVL.

The CDR3 protein is CASSGGTATTNEKLFF. CDR3 coding DNA: TGCGCCAGCAGCGGAGGGACAGCTACAACTAATGAAAAACTGTTTTTT. The J gene is TRBJ1-4, the V gene TRBV5-1; 7 bases fit TRBD1. The CDR3 has 16 residues. V gave up 4 bases and J gave up 0 bases; unmatched junction bases: 6. CDR1 and CDR2 (germline): SGHRS, YFSETQ.

The CDR3 DNA follows: TGTGCCAGCTCACCAGGGACAGCCTTTTCCTACAATGAGCAGTTCTTC. This encodes CASSPGTAFSYNEQFF. V usage is TRBV18 and J usage is TRBJ2-1, with 7 bases fitting TRBD1. This CDR3 spans 16 amino acids. Trimming removed 2 bases from V and 1 base from J; junction bases left unmatched: 5. CDR1 KGHSH and CDR2 LQKENI come from the germline V gene.

This chain connects TRBV25-1 to TRBJ2-1, with 7 bases identical to TRBD2. Germline assignment: CDR1 MGHDK and CDR2 SYGVNS. The J segment lost 3 bases and the V segment lost 2 bases, leaving 4 bases of the junction unmatched. This CDR3 region has 15 residues. The CDR3 loop is CASSEASGGYNEQFF. CDR3 sequence (DNA): TGTGCCAGCAGTGAAGCTAGCGGAGGCTACAATGAGCAGTTCTTC.

A few counts support this clone. This chain joins TRBV9 and TRBJ1-6; D remains unclear. V lost 0 bases and J lost 6, with 22 bases in between. Germline CDR1 SGDLS, CDR2 YYNGEE. CDR3 length: 19 residues. CDR3 bases: TGTGCCAGCAGCGTAGAGGGCGGGTCCCCCTCTTCGTTTAATTCACCCCTCCACTTT. Translated: CASSVEGGSPSSFNSPLHF.

The chain combines TRBV29-1 with TRBJ1-5, with 11 bases matching TRBD1. This CDR3 contains 13 residues. Germline CDR1 and CDR2: SQVTM and ANQGSEA. V lost 6 bases, J lost 5 bases, and 3 bases stayed unmatched. The CDR3 DNA reads TGCAGCGTGCGGGGACAGGGGGATCAGCCCCAGCATTTT. It translates to CSVRGQGDQPQHF. The complete variable domain, with remaining parts taken from reference TRBV29-1 and TRBJ1-5, reads SAVISQKPSRDICQRGTSLTIQCQVDSQVTMMFWYRQQPGQSLTLIATANQGSEATYESGFVIDKFPISRPNLTFSTLTVSNMSPEDSSIYLCSVRGQGDQPQHFGDGTRLSIL.

The chain links TRBV12-3 or TRBV12-4 to TRBJ1-6; D call uncertain. This CDR3 comprises 13 residues. V shed 8 bases and J shed 7 bases, with 12 bases lying between them. The CDR3 bases are TGTGCCAGCGGTAGTTCCCGAAATTCACCCCTCCACTTT. This sequence encodes CASGSSRNSPLHF.

The V and J genes are TRBV20-1 and TRBJ2-7, with D perhaps matching TRBD1 (5 bases). The germline V gene encodes CDR1 DFQATT and CDR2 SNEGSKA (reference sequence). V gave up 3 bases and J gave up 2 bases, with 11 bases separating them. The CDR3 is 13 residues long. CDR3 in DNA: TGCAGTGCTAGTCTTTGGGGCACCTACGAGCAGTACTTC. Protein product: CSASLWGTYEQYF.

The chain has TRBV6-5 and TRBJ1-5, with no clear D. The germline V and J ends were trimmed by 8 bases and 1 base, with 9 bases remaining between them. The CDR3 covers 13 residues. Germline V lookup: CDR1 MNHEY, CDR2 SVGAGI. CDR3 coding DNA: TGTGCCAGCGAGGTTGTAAGCAATCAGCCCCAGCATTTT. This gives the protein CASEVVSNQPQHF.

The chain employs TRBV5-1 and TRBJ2-7, with TRBD2 matching over 10 bases. V shed 4 bases and J 3 bases; nucleotides not matched to a gene: 10. This CDR3 region has 16 residues. Germline CDR1 reads SGHRS; CDR2 reads YFSETQ. The CDR3 nucleotides read TGCGCCAGCAGCAACCCTTCTAGCGGGAGACTCTACGAGCAGTACTTC. Translating gives CASSNPSSGRLYEQYF.

CDR3 coding DNA: TGTGCCAGTTCCGACAGTGGTAATTCACCCCTCCACTTT. Its protein product is CASSDSGNSPLHF. V and J are TRBV19 and TRBJ1-6; possibly TRBD1 for D (5 bases). CDR3 length: 13 amino acids. CDR1 and CDR2 from the germline V gene are LNHDA and SQIVND (reference sequence). Trimming left V 8 bases short and J 6 bases short, with 11 bases between.

The chain uses TRBV4-3 and TRBJ1-5; TRBD1 might be the D (6 bases). V was trimmed by 0 bases and J by 7 bases, leaving 10 bases between them. The CDR3 runs 14 residues. In germline, CDR1 is LGHNA, CDR2 YSLEER. The CDR3 DNA follows: TGCGCCAGCAGCCAAGATGGGGGCTACCAGCCCCAGCATTTT. Translating gives CASSQDGGYQPQHF.